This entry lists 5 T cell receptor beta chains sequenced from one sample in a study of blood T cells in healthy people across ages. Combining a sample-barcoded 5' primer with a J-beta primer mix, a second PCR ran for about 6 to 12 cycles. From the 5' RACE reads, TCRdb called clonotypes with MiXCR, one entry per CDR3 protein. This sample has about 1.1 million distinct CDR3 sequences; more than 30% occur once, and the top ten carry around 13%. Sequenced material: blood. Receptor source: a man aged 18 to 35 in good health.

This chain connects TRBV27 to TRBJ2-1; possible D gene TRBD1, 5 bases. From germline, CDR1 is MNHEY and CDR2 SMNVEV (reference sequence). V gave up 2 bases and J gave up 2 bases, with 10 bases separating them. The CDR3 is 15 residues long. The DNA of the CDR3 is TGTGCCAGCAGTTTAAACCAGGGTACCTACAATGAGCAGTTCTTC. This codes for CASSLNQGTYNEQFF.

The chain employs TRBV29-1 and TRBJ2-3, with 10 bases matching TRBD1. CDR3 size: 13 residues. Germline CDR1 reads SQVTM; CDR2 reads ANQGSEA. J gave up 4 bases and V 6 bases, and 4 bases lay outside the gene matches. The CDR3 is CSVLTGGADTQYF. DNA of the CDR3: TGCAGCGTCCTGACAGGGGGCGCAGATACGCAGTATTTT.

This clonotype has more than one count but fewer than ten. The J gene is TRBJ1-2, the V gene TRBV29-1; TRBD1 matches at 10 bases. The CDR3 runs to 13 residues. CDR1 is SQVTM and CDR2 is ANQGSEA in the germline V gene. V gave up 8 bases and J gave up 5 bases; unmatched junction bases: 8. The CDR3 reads CSLAGTGDYGYTF. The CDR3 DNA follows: TGCAGCCTTGCGGGGACAGGGGATTATGGCTACACCTTC.

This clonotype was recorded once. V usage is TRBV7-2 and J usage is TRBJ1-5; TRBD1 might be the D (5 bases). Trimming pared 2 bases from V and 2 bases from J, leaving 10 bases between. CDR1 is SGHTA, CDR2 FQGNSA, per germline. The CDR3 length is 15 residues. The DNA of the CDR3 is TGTGCCAGCAGCTTATCAGGGTACGGCAATCAGCCCCAGCATTTT. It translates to CASSLSGYGNQPQHF.

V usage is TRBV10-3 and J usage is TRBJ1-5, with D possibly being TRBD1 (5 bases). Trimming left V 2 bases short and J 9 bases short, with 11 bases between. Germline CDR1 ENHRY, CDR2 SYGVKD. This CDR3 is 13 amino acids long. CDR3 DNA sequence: TGTGCCATCAGTGAGGACAGTTCCAGGCCCCAGCATTTT. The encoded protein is CAISEDSSRPQHF.